The T cell receptor (beta chain) under discussion was sequenced for a study of cytomegalovirus exposure and HLA in healthy donors (dated by TCRdb to the late 2010s). Notes on the research overall: In an earlier analysis of approximately 640 of the donors, under 300 Gb of sequence data and approximately 120 million unique TCR beta sequences from roughly 180 million T cells were reported. An early release that covered about 640 HLA-typed donors contained around 300 gigabases of sequencing data and around 80 million unique TCR sequences. Of the 300 to 450 genotyped donors, over 80% were placed in the genetic ancestry cluster associated with self-reported Caucasian donors. The study aimed to test whether cataloging public T cell receptors could reveal signatures of past pathogen exposure. The T cell repertoires of about 700 subjects were profiled by immunosequencing and related to cytomegalovirus serostatus. Along with the approximately 700-subject first cohort, a separate validation cohort of around 120 different subjects was used. To predict cytomegalovirus infection status, the study brought together high-throughput TCR immunosequencing, statistical association of individual TCRs with disease status, and machine learning. To study patterns of TCR occurrence, a later analysis re-analyzed previously published TCR beta repertoires from 650 to 750 donors and added high-resolution HLA genotyping. Rather than drawing on any new phenotypic data, the later analysis identified candidate immune exposures from TCR beta sequences and the way those sequences occurred across donors. An earlier analysis of approximately 630 of the donors applied high-throughput TCR beta sequencing to assess whether each TCR beta V gene segment acted as functional or pseudogenic. Alongside the repertoire data, information on donor age, sex, ethnicity and CMV serostatus was compiled. A later genetic analysis used genome-wide SNP genotypes for about 60% of the roughly 700 donors, treating that subset as a discovery cohort. All discovery cohort repertoires had been generated using a single sequencing platform. Class I and class II HLA loci were covered by the typing at four-digit resolution. Typing coverage differed by locus: A, B, C, DRB1 and DQB1 were typed in roughly 620-630 donors, DQA1 in approximately 520, DPA1 in approximately 610, and DPB1 in 400 to 480. Roughly 5 DR-DQ haplotypes were handled as single units for association and clustering, since linkage in the cohort was strong. On average, roughly 240,000 unique TCR beta nucleotide sequences were sequenced per donor among fewer than 500 genotyped donors of the cohort, with about 19% of those sequences being non-productive. What the study reported, not specific to this receptor: In a later analysis, most CMV-associated TCR beta chains were found to appear HLA-restricted, with HLA associations seemingly driven largely by CMV exposure. The 87-base-pair reads could not distinguish some IMGT-functional V segments, including TRBV6-2 and TRBV6-3, so those segments were excluded. The study gave a list of some 150 TCR beta chains associated with cytomegalovirus. A further reported finding was that TCR beta sequences accurately predicted the HLA-A and HLA-B alleles for most subjects in the first cohort. In a later analysis, HLA-associated TCR beta chains showed more clonal expansion and lower generation probabilities than non-associated chains that were equally common. Only TCR beta chains were sequenced in this cohort, and the absence of alpha or paired-chain data limited detectable features. Correlated functional status among segregating V segments might be attributable to linkage disequilibrium, but an unknown experimental factor could not be ruled out. Roughly uniform sequencing depth across donors was assumed in presence/absence analyses, although this assumption may not hold. The sequencing pipeline was judged likely to have produced a cluster of highly shared sequence variants as a technical artifact. In a later genetic analysis, a missense DCLRE1C variant was associated with V-gene and J-gene trimming of TCR beta chains, and the association was replicated in an independent cohort. In vitro tests confirmed that a few of the cytomegalovirus-associated TCR beta chains recognize cytomegalovirus antigens. Because counts were too low, around 17 rarely observed V segments, including chromosome 9 orphons, were left out of the earlier analysis of 500 to 650 of the donors. According to a later analysis, parvovirus B19, influenza, CMV and Epstein-Barr virus appeared linked to several top co-occurrence clusters. At a false discovery rate of 0.05, a later analysis linked some 18,000 TCR beta sequences to specific HLA alleles. According to a later analysis, TCR association rates differed among HLA loci, with DRB1 alleles showing the most associated TCRs and HLA-C alleles showing the fewest. Most TCR sequences were observed very rarely across donors, whereas some public TCRs were present in many individuals. Cytomegalovirus status was reported to be diagnosed by the classifier with high specificity and sensitivity in both the original and validation cohorts. For the cohort, immune exposure information was limited to CMV serostatus. In a later genetic analysis, fewer N-insertions in productive TCRs were reported among donors in an Asian-associated ancestry cluster than the roughly 700-donor mean. When HLA alleles, especially DR and DQ, strongly co-occurred, attributing TCR associations to individual alleles was difficult. Because some donors lacked HLA typing at each locus, the association tests relied only on the typed subset. The authors suggested that the approach could potentially be generalized to other disease states and immunological phenotypes. Broadly in line with IMGT annotations, most TCR beta V segments showed up in productive rearrangements about 90% or about 30% of the time in an earlier analysis of 450 to 600 of the donors.

The library relied on the immunoSEQ multiplex PCR assay. The multiplex PCR relied on a mix of 60 forward primers for TCR Vbeta segments and 13 reverse primers for TCR Jbeta segments. Amplification of the CDR3 region of rearranged TCR beta genes was performed with a multiplex PCR assay on genomic DNA. On the Illumina HiSeq System, the amplified TCR beta libraries were sequenced as 87-base-pair reads. The authors processed their data as follows. Across the 600 to 700 repertoires, a later analysis counted some 80 million unique TCR beta chains, roughly 11 million of which were shared by at least two donors. Raw reads were error-corrected and collapsed into unique sequences with a nearest-neighbor algorithm that merged closely related sequences to remove PCR and sequencing errors. CDR3 sequences were aligned to IMGT reference sequences to assign V, D and J gene segments. For a sequence to be retained, at least a six-nucleotide match to both a V gene segment and a J gene segment was required. Rearrangements were classified as productive when the CDR3 lacked stop codons and remained in frame with V and J, and all other rearrangements were classified as non-productive. Following IMGT convention, CDR3 was defined as the stretch from the second conserved V-encoded cysteine up to the conserved J-encoded phenylalanine. In an earlier analysis of roughly 580 of the donors, sequences lacking an unambiguous match to a single V gene segment were excluded. In an earlier analysis of a few hundred of the donors, V segments were called functional above 56.7% productive rearrangements and were called segregating when the between-donor standard deviation exceeded 5%. A statistical classification framework was developed to diagnose cytomegalovirus status using the catalog of TCR beta chain sequences. A later analysis assigned V and J genes by comparing TCR nucleotide sequences with IMGT/GENE-DB human TR gene sequences. In a later analysis, CDR3 sequences and most-parsimonious VDJ recombination scenarios were assigned using the TCRdist pipeline. In a later analysis, each TCR beta chain was defined by its CDR3 amino acid sequence together with its V-gene family, and reads lacking a unique V-gene family were excluded. In a later analysis, 450 to 600 highly shared, low-generation-probability nucleotide sequences were removed to address suspected cross-contamination and a sequencing artifact. A later analysis calculated a clonal expansion index for each public chain from normalized within-repertoire ranks of inferred template counts. A later analysis computed generation probabilities with a VDJ recombination model fitted to out-of-frame rearrangements, and checked the results against IGoR. A later analysis scored TCR-TCR, TCR-HLA and TCR-CMV co-occurrence with hypergeometric tests, applying a repertoire-size bias correction to TCR pairs. A later analysis estimated false discovery rates by permuting HLA or CMV assignments 20 times. In a later analysis, co-occurring TCRs were grouped using DBSCAN, and TCRdist sequence similarity was added for clustering within HLA-allele-positive subsets. For co-occurrence clustering, repertoires with fewer than 30,000 or more than 120,000 public chains were excluded, along with roughly 5 repertoires with anomalous nucleotide sharing. TCRdb holds this immuneACCESS table with in-frame rearrangements only. Some clones are missing; in checked studies, unresolved V genes explain under half, and the rest has no known cause. The V and J calls and clone size come from that table; D and trimming were worked out from the DNA. This sample has about 170,000 clones in its table, and 79% of those were observed once. The leading ten clones occupy over 2% of the sample.

In total, over 600 healthy bone marrow donors made up the cohort. At the time of sampling, all cohort members were nominally healthy, though unrecorded immune exposures were likely present. The donor tested CMV seronegative and was one of the 352 seronegative cohort members. Every donor gave a peripheral blood sample, and the peripheral blood mononuclear cells from that sample were used for TCR beta sequencing. Genomic DNA extraction from the blood cell samples was performed with the Qiagen DNeasy Blood Extraction Kit. The CDR3 holds 14 amino acids from the cysteine to the phenylalanine. Of all the DNA, just the CDR3 is kept, 42 bases in frame from base 1. Trimming takes 6 bases from V and 1 base from J, and the germline ends sit 13 bases apart. CDR1 SGHTS and CDR2 YDEGEE were looked up in the germline V gene. Notes on this clone: Its antigen is still unknown. No much larger clone exists at a distance of one base, and base qualities are not known.

Recombination linked TRBV5-8 to TRBJ1-1; no D gene call is confident. Sequenced: PBMCs. This receptor was identified in a woman between 45 and 65 years old in good health and CMV-seronegative. The DNA reads as follows: TGTGCCAGCAACCAGGCGGGCAGGAACACTGAAGCTTTCTTT. This translates into CASNQAGRNTEAFF.